These T cell receptor beta chains were read from a single sample in a study of blood T cell repertoires in COVID-19. Assay: immunoSEQ multiplex PCR; the TCRdb copy retains only in-frame clones and omits some. The sample consists of 150,000 to 200,000 clones, around 80% of them appearing once. Sequenced: peripheral blood. Receptors originate from a man aged 55 to 70 with acute or convalescent COVID-19. Each CDR3 is given with its conserved first and last residue. D genes are given only for firm matches. Expanded clones get a size class; other rows say once, few or many, or leave the size out.

CASSSSTGAAPGEAFF | TGTGCCAGCAGTTCCTCGACAGGGGCCGCCCCGGGTGAAGCTTTCTTT | TRBJ1-1 | . | TRBV27 | TRBD1
CASSLNRAEAFF | TGTGCCAGCAGTTTAAATCGGGCTGAAGCTTTCTTT | TRBJ1-1 | . | TRBV12-3/TRBV12-4 | .
CSVEIGVGNTIYF | TGCAGCGTTGAGATAGGGGTCGGAAACACCATATATTTT | TRBJ1-3 | . | TRBV29-1 | .
CVARSGVDTEAFF | TGTGTCGCTCGGTCGGGAGTAGACACTGAAGCTTTCTTT | TRBJ1-1 | . | TRBV6-5 | .
CASQTVSYNEQFF | TGTGCCAGCCAGACAGTCTCCTACAATGAGCAGTTCTTC | TRBJ2-1 | . | TRBV12-3/TRBV12-4 | .
CASREAENTEAFF | TGTGCCAGCAGGGAGGCGGAGAACACTGAAGCTTTCTTT | TRBJ1-1 | once | TRBV28 | .
CASSPLGGTEAFF | TGCGCCAGCAGTCCCCTCGGGGGGACTGAAGCTTTCTTT | TRBJ1-1 | once | TRBV5-1 | .
CASSRSAGGNTEAFF | TGTGCCAGCAGCCGTAGTGCGGGGGGAAACACTGAAGCTTTCTTT | TRBJ1-1 | . | TRBV7-2 | .
CASSQESFSYEQYF | TGCGCCAGCAGCCAAGAGTCTTTCTCCTACGAGCAGTACTTC | TRBJ2-7 | . | TRBV4-3 | .
CASSLLRGGLETQYF | TGTGCCAGCAGCTTATTGCGGGGGGGCTTGGAGACCCAGTACTTC | TRBJ2-5 | . | TRBV5-4 | TRBD2
CATGQYSNQPQHF | TGTGCCACTGGACAGTATAGCAATCAGCCCCAGCATTTT | TRBJ1-5 | . | TRBV24-1 | .
CASSSPGQGYGYTF | TGTGCCAGCAGCTCTCCGGGACAGGGCTATGGCTACACCTTC | TRBJ1-2 | . | TRBV5-5 | TRBD1
CATSLGGTDTQYF | TGTGCCACCAGTCTCGGAGGGACAGATACGCAGTATTTT | TRBJ2-3 | . | TRBV24-1 | .
CASSEFAGYEGYTF | TGCGCCAGCAGTGAGTTCGCAGGGTATGAAGGCTACACCTTC | TRBJ1-2 | once | TRBV10-2 | .
CASSELAVSRAQYF | TGTGCCAGCAGTGAATTGGCGGTCTCGCGGGCCCAGTACTTC | TRBJ2-5 | . | TRBV6-1 | .
CASRTGVQPQHF | TGTGCCAGCAGAACCGGGGTTCAGCCCCAGCATTTT | TRBJ1-5 | few | TRBV6-5 | .
CASSQDYRQGGETQYF | TGCGCCAGCAGCCAAGATTATCGGCAGGGGGGAGAGACCCAGTACTTC | TRBJ2-5 | . | TRBV4-3 | .
CATSDSSGGPTGNEQFF | TGTGCCACCAGTGATTCTTCGGGGGGTCCCACAGGGAATGAGCAGTTCTTC | TRBJ2-1 | once | TRBV24-1 | .
CASSLGSRRDQPQHF | TGTGCCAGCAGCTTGGGGTCCAGGAGGGATCAGCCCCAGCATTTT | TRBJ1-5 | . | TRBV7-8 | .
CASSEPTGKQYF | TGTGCCAGTAGTGAACCGACAGGGAAGCAGTACTTC | TRBJ2-7 | few | TRBV19 | TRBD1
CASSPLSGGADTQYF | TGTGCCAGCTCACCACTGAGCGGGGGGGCAGATACGCAGTATTTT | TRBJ2-3 | . | TRBV18 | TRBD2
CASSRSGGDTGELFF | TGTGCCAGCAGCCGTAGCGGGGGGGACACCGGGGAGCTGTTTTTT | TRBJ2-2 | . | TRBV5-4 | TRBD2
CASSGATQFYYNEQFF | TGTGCCAGTAGCGGGGCGACCCAGTTTTATTACAATGAGCAGTTCTTC | TRBJ2-1 | . | TRBV13 | TRBD2
CASSFLAGGTDTQYF | TGTGCCAGCAGTTTCTTAGCGGGGGGCACAGATACGCAGTATTTT | TRBJ2-3 | . | TRBV27 | TRBD2
CASSYGGRQPQHF | TGTGCCAGCAGTTACGGGGGGAGGCAGCCCCAGCATTTT | TRBJ1-5 | once | TRBV6-5 | .
CASTDIDGRGGYTF | TGTGCCAGCACCGATATAGACGGCAGAGGTGGCTACACCTTC | TRBJ1-2 | . | TRBV25-1 | .
CASSPGTGREQYF | TGTGCCAGCAGCCCGGGGACAGGACGGGAGCAGTACTTC | TRBJ2-7 | . | TRBV11-1 | TRBD1
CASSEDGGRWTEAFF | TGTGCCAGCAGTGAAGATGGGGGGAGATGGACTGAAGCTTTCTTT | TRBJ1-1 | . | TRBV6-1 | .
CASSEAARETQYF | TGCGCCAGCAGTGAGGCGGCTCGGGAGACCCAGTACTTC | TRBJ2-5 | . | TRBV10-2 | .
CSASAYRGPSQETQYF | TGCAGTGCTAGTGCATACAGGGGGCCTTCCCAAGAGACCCAGTACTTC | TRBJ2-5 | . | TRBV20-1 | TRBD1
CASSRTSGAETQYF | TGTGCCAGCAGTAGGACTAGCGGGGCGGAGACCCAGTACTTC | TRBJ2-5 | . | TRBV5-4 | TRBD2
CASSQIPGQGYNEQFF | TGCGCCAGCAGCCAAATACCGGGACAGGGATACAATGAGCAGTTCTTC | TRBJ2-1 | . | TRBV4-1 | TRBD1
CSVEYRENYGYTF | TGCAGCGTTGAGTATAGGGAGAACTATGGCTACACCTTC | TRBJ1-2 | . | TRBV29-1 | .
CSVIGQGGYEQYF | TGCAGCGTGATCGGACAGGGGGGGTACGAGCAGTACTTC | TRBJ2-7 | once | TRBV29-1 | TRBD1
CASSTGLPGELFF | TGTGCCAGCAGTACAGGGCTGCCCGGGGAGCTGTTTTTT | TRBJ2-2 | . | TRBV12-3/TRBV12-4 | .
CASSVRTGGETQYF | TGTGCCAGCAGCGTCAGGACAGGGGGAGAGACCCAGTACTTC | TRBJ2-5 | . | TRBV5-4 | TRBD1
CASSTTGASGNTIYF | TGTGCCAGCAGTACAACAGGGGCCTCTGGAAACACCATATATTTT | TRBJ1-3 | . | TRBV25-1 | TRBD1
CVSSSNTGELFF | TGCGTCAGCAGCTCTAACACCGGGGAGCTGTTTTTT | TRBJ2-2 | . | TRBV5-1 | .
CASRLATGGDEKLFF | TGTGCCAGCAGACTCGCTACAGGGGGAGATGAAAAACTGTTTTTT | TRBJ1-4 | . | TRBV2 | TRBD1
CASSFHGGGIDTQYF | TGTGCCAGCAGCTTTCACGGCGGGGGGATAGATACGCAGTATTTT | TRBJ2-3 | . | TRBV5-6 | TRBD2
CSSSGTSHNEQFF | TGCAGCTCCTCCGGGACTAGCCACAATGAGCAGTTCTTC | TRBJ2-1 | . | TRBV29-1 | TRBD2
CASSLGGLGGYTF | TGTGCCAGCAGTTTAGGCGGGTTAGGGGGCTACACCTTC | TRBJ1-2 | many | TRBV12-3/TRBV12-4 | .
CASSQDGSGGRSPLHF | TGCGCCAGCAGCCAAGATGGGTCCGGGGGACGGTCACCCCTCCACTTT | TRBJ1-6 | once | TRBV4-1 | .
CASSSYTENIQYF | TGTGCCAGCAGTTCCTACACAGAAAACATTCAGTACTTC | TRBJ2-4 | . | TRBV7-3 | .
CASSLGQSTNQPQHF | TGTGCCAGCAGCTTGGGACAGTCCACAAATCAGCCCCAGCATTTT | TRBJ1-5 | . | TRBV11-2 | TRBD1
CASSRSPGFTDTQYF | TGCGCCAGCAGCCGGAGCCCCGGTTTCACAGATACGCAGTATTTT | TRBJ2-3 | . | TRBV4-3 | .
CASSLSRDRVNQPQHF | TGTGCCAGCAGTTTATCCCGGGACAGGGTGAATCAGCCCCAGCATTTT | TRBJ1-5 | . | TRBV27 | TRBD1
CASSIEGGAEAFF | TGTGCCAGTAGTATCGAGGGTGGCGCTGAAGCTTTCTTT | TRBJ1-1 | . | TRBV19 | .
CASSGTGRNQPQHF | TGTGCCAGCAGTGGGACAGGGCGCAATCAGCCCCAGCATTTT | TRBJ1-5 | . | TRBV2 | TRBD1
CASRRDSMNTEAFF | TGTGCCAGCAGGAGGGACAGCATGAACACTGAAGCTTTCTTT | TRBJ1-1 | . | TRBV6-5 | TRBD1
CASSISENTEAFF | TGTGCCAGTAGTATATCAGAGAACACTGAAGCTTTCTTT | TRBJ1-1 | . | TRBV19 | .
CASSQEGTPYGYTF | TGCGCCAGCAGCCAAGAAGGGACTCCTTATGGCTACACCTTC | TRBJ1-2 | . | TRBV4-1 | .
CSVAQWGAYEQYF | TGCAGCGTTGCTCAGTGGGGGGCCTACGAGCAGTACTTC | TRBJ2-7 | . | TRBV29-1 | .
CASSLGLAGEQYF | TGTGCCAGCAGTTTGGGGCTAGCGGGCGAGCAGTACTTC | TRBJ2-7 | . | TRBV12-3/TRBV12-4 | TRBD2
CASSGQVQETQYF | TGTGCCAGCAGTGGACAGGTACAAGAGACCCAGTACTTC | TRBJ2-5 | . | TRBV25-1 | .
CAISRGPNQPQHF | TGTGCCATCAGTAGGGGGCCCAATCAGCCCCAGCATTTT | TRBJ1-5 | . | TRBV10-3 | TRBD1
CAWSPMGGAGTEAFF | TGTGCCTGGAGTCCGATGGGGGGGGCAGGGACTGAAGCTTTCTTT | TRBJ1-1 | few | TRBV30 | .